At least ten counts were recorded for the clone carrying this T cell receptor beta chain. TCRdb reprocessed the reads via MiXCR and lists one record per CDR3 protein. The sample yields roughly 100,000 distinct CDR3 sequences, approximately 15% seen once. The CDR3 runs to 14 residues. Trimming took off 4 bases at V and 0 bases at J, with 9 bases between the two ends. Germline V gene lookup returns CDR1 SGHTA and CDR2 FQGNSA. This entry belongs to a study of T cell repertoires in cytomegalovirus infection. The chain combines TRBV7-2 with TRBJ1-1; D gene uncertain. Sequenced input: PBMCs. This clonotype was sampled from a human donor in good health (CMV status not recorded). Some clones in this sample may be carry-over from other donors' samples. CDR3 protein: CASSWLGMNTEAFF. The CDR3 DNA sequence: TGTGCCAGCAGCTGGCTGGGGATGAACACTGAAGCTTTCTTT.